The rows below give T cell receptor beta chains drawn from one sample of a study of CXCR3-negative and CXCR3-positive naive CD8 T cells. For each CDR3 protein, TCRdb gives one entry from its re-call of the 5' RACE reads, without DNA. The sample table includes 50,000 to 60,000 distinct CDR3 sequences. Sequenced: naive CXCR3+ CD8+ T cells from blood. These receptors all stem from a human donor in good health. Some clones in this sample may be carry-over from other donors' samples. Both conserved end residues are part of each CDR3.

V	J	length	CDR3
TRBV29-1	TRBJ2-2	15	CSVVSRDRGTGELFF
TRBV2	TRBJ1-1	11	CASHRGYEAFF
TRBV6-6	TRBJ2-7	15	CASSSGTGFTYEQYF
TRBV29-1	TRBJ1-4	16	CSVEDPLDPTNEKLFF
TRBV14	TRBJ2-4	18	CASSQEIGGPLAKNIQYF
TRBV11-3	TRBJ2-1	17	CASSSLAPGLEGYEQFF
TRBV7-8	TRBJ2-7	16	CASSLASSGISHEQYF
TRBV4-3	TRBJ2-1	18	CASSQESAMDRGHNEQFF
TRBV7-3	TRBJ2-1	16	CASSLTAGETYNEQFF
TRBV12-3/TRBV12-4	TRBJ2-7	12	CASMAVNYEQYF
TRBV5-1	TRBJ2-6	15	CASSEDSPGANVLTF
TRBV6-2/TRBV6-3	TRBJ1-1	14	CASSYGEMNTEAFF
TRBV16	TRBJ2-7	15	CASSSPPAGGYEQYF
TRBV3-1	TRBJ2-3	14	CASSQGMGTDTQYF
TRBV7-3	TRBJ1-6	15	CASSARDGYNSPLHF
TRBV18	TRBJ2-2	17	CASSPPEARVNTGELFF
TRBV19	TRBJ1-1	12	CASSIGTVEAFF
TRBV20-1	TRBJ2-7	15	CSARDPGGSGGEQYF
TRBV29-1	TRBJ1-1	14	CSVRTGGDLSEAFF
TRBV4-3	TRBJ2-1	18	CASSARLAGTLAEDEQFF
TRBV12-5	TRBJ2-2	15	CASGSLLPGSGELFF
TRBV12-3/TRBV12-4	TRBJ2-1	14	CASKGADSYNEQFF
TRBV28	TRBJ1-5	15	CASSFVGASNQPHHF
TRBV25-1	TRBJ1-4	16	CASSDYPRLVNEKLFF